The source of this T cell receptor (beta chain) is a study of Graves' ophthalmopathy and Graves' hyperthyroidism. Broader study findings: Blood was where most expanded thyroid clonotypes above 0.001 frequency also turned up. Ophthalmopathy progression was predicted by the model at approximately 71% sensitivity and less than 75% specificity.

The germline V gene has CDR1 MNHNS and CDR2 SASEGT. This CDR3 has 15 amino acids. Trimming removed 6 bases at V and 4 bases at J, with 16 bases between. Transcripts of RNA were the source for amplifying TCR beta CDR3 regions. Second-round multiplex PCR followed a first-round RT-PCR using HTBI primers. TCRdb processed the multiplex PCR reads anew with MiXCR; each CDR3 protein has one entry. The data show roughly 400,000 distinct CDR3 sequences, around 16% seen once. This clonotype was observed at least ten times. The antigen remains undetermined. The receptor comes from a young woman with Graves' ophthalmopathy. The V and J genes are TRBV6-1 and TRBJ1-3; D gene uncertain. The specimen sequenced was peripheral blood. The CDR3 nucleotides are TGTGCCAGCAGCGACGTAGGGTCGGCGGGAAACACCATATATTTT. Amino acids: CASSDVGSAGNTIYF.